The present TCR beta chain was sequenced within a study of CD8 T cells in Susac syndrome. CDR1 and CDR2 (germline): DFQATT, SNEGSKA (reference sequence). The CDR3 loop spans 11 amino acids. Trimming removed 4 bases from V and 10 bases from J, with 11 bases in between. The authors reverse transcribed about 0.5 to 1 ug RNA with random hexamers. Amplification of TCR beta CDR3 was carried out by immunoSEQ multiplex PCR, which covered 54 Vbeta and 13 Jbeta segments. TCRdb processed the immunoSEQ multiplex PCR reads anew with MiXCR; each CDR3 protein has one entry. The profile shows roughly 200,000 distinct CDR3 sequences, over 85% of them singletons.

The receptor's source is a human donor in good health. The chain recombines TRBV20-1 with TRBJ2-4; D might be TRBD2 (5 bases). The material sequenced was CD4+ T cells from PBMCs. DNA of the CDR3: TGCAGTGCTATAGACTATCCAATTCAGTACTTC. Its protein product is CSAIDYPIQYF.